Presented here are 14 T cell receptor beta chains from one specimen sequenced in a study of T cells after yellow fever vaccination. One entry per CDR3 protein results from TCRdb running MiXCR on the 5' RACE reads. The sample carries 170,000 or so distinct CDR3 sequences, approximately 6.2% recorded once. The material sequenced was CD4+ T cells sorted from PBMCs, taken on the day of the first yellow fever vaccination. These receptors were taken from a man aged 18 to 35 who received the YFV17D yellow fever vaccine.

This clonotype has at least ten counts. V gene TRBV7-3 combines with J gene TRBJ1-6; D not resolved. CDR3 size: 13 residues. Trimming cost V 6 bases and J 7 bases, with 10 bases left between them. Germline lookup yields CDR1 SGHTA and CDR2 FQGTGA. The CDR3 DNA is TGTGCCAGCAGGCGCAGTGGGAATTCACCCCTCCACTTT. Residues: CASRRSGNSPLHF.

The chain is built from TRBV10-3 and TRBJ2-7; 11 bases are a match to TRBD2. V was clipped by 3 bases and J by 4 bases; unmatched bases: 8. The CDR3 runs to 16 residues. Looked up from germline, CDR1 is ENHRY and CDR2 is SYGVKD. The CDR3 reads CAISDPYLAGGYEQYF. The CDR3 coding sequence is TGTGCCATCAGTGACCCTTATCTAGCGGGGGGATACGAGCAGTACTTC.

At least ten counts were recorded for this clonotype. The chain joins TRBV12-3 or TRBV12-4 to TRBJ2-5, with D possibly being TRBD2 (5 bases). CDR3 length equals 13 residues. Trimming stripped 9 bases from V and 5 bases from J, with 16 bases between. CDR3 residues: CASTGISSETQYF. The CDR3 region has the DNA TGTGCCAGTACCGGGATTTCTTCGGAGACCCAGTACTTC.

This clonotype has ten or more counts. J is TRBJ2-5 and V is TRBV3-1; D is possibly TRBD1 (7 bases). The ends were cut back, 5 bases at V and 2 bases at J, with 18 bases in the middle. This CDR3 comprises 16 residues. CDR1 LGHDT and CDR2 YNNKEL come from the germline V gene (reference sequence). As DNA, the CDR3 is TGTGCCAGCAGCAGGGGGGACAGATTCATGCAAGAGACCCAGTACTTC. Translating it yields CASSRGDRFMQETQYF.

This clonotype was counted ten times or more. This chain links TRBV5-6 with TRBJ1-5, with unresolved D. Trimming took 5 bases from V and 3 from J, leaving 9 bases between them. In germline, CDR1 is SGHDT, CDR2 YYEEEE. This CDR3 comprises 13 residues. Here the CDR3 DNA reads TGTGCCAGCAGTTCAGGAGACAATCAGCCCCAGCATTTT. This encodes CASSSGDNQPQHF.

This clonotype turned up a few times. V and J are TRBV20-1 and TRBJ2-5, with a weak D call TRBD1 (6 bases). Germline V CDR1 and CDR2: DFQATT, SNEGSKA (reference sequence). The CDR3 covers 13 residues. V was cut by 6 bases and J by 4 bases, with 15 bases left in between. CDR3 DNA: TGCAGTGCCTACCCCAGGGGCGCAGAGACCCAGTACTTC. It specifies CSAYPRGAETQYF.

The chain carries TRBV2 and TRBJ1-1, with no clear D. The length of the CDR3 is 13 residues. Germline assignment: CDR1 SNHLY and CDR2 FYNNEI. V shed 1 base and J shed 7 bases, with 10 bases lying between them. CDR3: CASSEVLEGEAFF. The CDR3 nucleotides are TGTGCCAGCAGTGAAGTATTAGAGGGTGAAGCTTTCTTT.

This clonotype has a handful of counts. The V and J genes are TRBV4-1 and TRBJ2-5; unclear D gene. Trimming cost V 0 bases and J 1 base, with 15 bases left between them. This CDR3 region has 17 residues. Germline loops: CDR1 MGHRA, CDR2 YSYEKL. CDR3 protein: CASSQERSGVSQETQYF. CDR3 bases: TGCGCCAGCAGCCAAGAGCGATCTGGGGTTAGCCAAGAGACCCAGTACTTC.

This clonotype was recorded at least ten times. The CDR3 loop is CAWSVPSGLGNEQFF. CDR3 sequence (DNA): TGTGCCTGGAGTGTCCCTAGCGGACTGGGGAATGAGCAGTTCTTC. V gene TRBV30 combines with J gene TRBJ2-1; 7 bases align to TRBD2. V trimming: 0 bases; J trimming: 7 bases; junction bases outside the gene matches: 9. The V gene's germline CDR1 is GTSNPN and CDR2 SVGIG (reference sequence). The CDR3 consists of 15 residues.

The DNA for the CDR3 is TGCGCCAGCAGCGGGGGCGCGGGGGGGCCAGAGACCCAGTACTTC. It yields the protein CASSGGAGGPETQYF. The V and J genes are TRBV5-1 and TRBJ2-5, with 9 nucleotides matching TRBD2. The ends lost 4 bases at V and 4 bases at J; junction bases unmatched: 8. The length of the CDR3 is 15 residues. CDR1 is SGHRS, CDR2 YFSETQ, per germline.

Ten or more counts support this clonotype. The chain links TRBV6-1 to TRBJ2-1, with D possibly being TRBD2 (6 bases). Deletions cut 5 bases from V and 6 bases from J, with 17 bases between. CDR1 MNHNS and CDR2 SASEGT come from the germline V gene. The CDR3 contains 15 residues. CDR3 bases: TGTGCCAGCAGTACAGTTCGGGGGTTAGCCAATGAGCAGTTCTTC. As protein: CASSTVRGLANEQFF.

This clonotype was seen a few times. The chain links TRBV5-1 to TRBJ1-6, with TRBD1 matching over 7 bases. Germline V gene data show CDR1 as SGHRS and CDR2 as YFSETQ. This CDR3 spans 16 amino acids. V dropped 3 bases and J dropped 1; count of bases not matched to a gene: 4. The CDR3 DNA sequence: TGCGCCAGCAGCTCGACAGGGAGTTCCTATAATTCACCCCTCCACTTT. Translating it yields CASSSTGSSYNSPLHF.

This clonotype appeared many times. V is TRBV12-3 or TRBV12-4 and J is TRBJ2-3, with 9 bases identical to TRBD1. The CDR3 spans 14 residues. V lost 5 bases, J lost 6 bases, and 6 bases stayed unmatched. The CDR3 is CASSDRDRVDTQYF. CDR3 DNA sequence: TGTGCCAGCAGTGACCGGGACAGGGTGGATACGCAGTATTTT.

This clonotype was detected many times. The chain links TRBV20-1 to TRBJ2-5; D gene unclear. This CDR3 is built from 11 residues. Trimming left V 2 bases short and J 6 bases short, with 7 bases between. Germline loops: CDR1 DFQATT, CDR2 SNEGSKA (reference sequence). CDR3 nucleotide sequence: TGCAGTGCTAGACGACAACAGACCCAGTACTTC. It specifies CSARRQQTQYF.